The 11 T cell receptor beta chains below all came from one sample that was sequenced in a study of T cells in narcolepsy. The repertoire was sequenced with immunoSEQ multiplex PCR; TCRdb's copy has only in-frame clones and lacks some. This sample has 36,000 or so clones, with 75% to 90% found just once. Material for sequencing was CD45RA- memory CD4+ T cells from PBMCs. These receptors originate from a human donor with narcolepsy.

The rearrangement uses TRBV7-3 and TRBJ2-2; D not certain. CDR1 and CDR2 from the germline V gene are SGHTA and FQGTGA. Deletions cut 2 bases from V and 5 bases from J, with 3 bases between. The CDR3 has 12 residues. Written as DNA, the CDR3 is TGTGCCAGCAGCTTACGGACCGGGGAGCTGTTTTTT. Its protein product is CASSLRTGELFF. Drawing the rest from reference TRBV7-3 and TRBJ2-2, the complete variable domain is GAGVSQTPSNKVTEKGKYVELRCDPISGHTALYWYRQSLGQGPEFLIYFQGTGAADDSGLPNDRFFAVRPEGSVSTLKIQRTERGDSAVYLCASSLRTGELFFGEGSRLTVL.

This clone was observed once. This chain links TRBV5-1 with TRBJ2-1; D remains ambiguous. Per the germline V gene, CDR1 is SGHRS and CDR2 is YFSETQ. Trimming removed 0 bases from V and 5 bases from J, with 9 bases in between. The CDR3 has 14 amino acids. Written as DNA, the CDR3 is TGCGCCAGCAGCTTGGATCCTACTGACAATGAGCAGTTCTTC. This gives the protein CASSLDPTDNEQFF.

The CDR3 loop reads CASREGQGPGYTF. The CDR3 DNA sequence: TGTGCCAGCAGAGAGGGACAGGGTCCTGGCTACACCTTC. The rearrangement uses TRBV2 and TRBJ1-2, with 9 nucleotides matching TRBD1. This CDR3 contains 13 residues. Unmatched junction bases numbered 6, after V lost 6 bases and J lost 7 bases. Germline CDR1 and CDR2: SNHLY and FYNNEI. Full variable domain (rest looked up from reference TRBV2 and TRBJ1-2): EPEVTQTPSHQVTQMGQEVILRCVPISNHLYFYWYRQILGQKVEFLVSFYNNEISEKSEIFDDQFSVERPDGSNFTLKIRSTKLEDSAMYFCASREGQGPGYTFGSGTRLTVV.

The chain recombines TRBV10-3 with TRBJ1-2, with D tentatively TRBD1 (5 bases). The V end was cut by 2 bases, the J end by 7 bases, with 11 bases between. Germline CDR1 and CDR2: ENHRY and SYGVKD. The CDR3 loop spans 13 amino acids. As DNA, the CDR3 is TGTGCCATCAGTGAGCAGGGAGAGGCTGGCTACACCTTC. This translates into CAISEQGEAGYTF.

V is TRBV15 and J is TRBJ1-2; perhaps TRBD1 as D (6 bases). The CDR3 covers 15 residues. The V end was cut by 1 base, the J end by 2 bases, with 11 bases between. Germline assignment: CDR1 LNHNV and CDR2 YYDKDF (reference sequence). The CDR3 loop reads CATSRGPTGNYGYTF. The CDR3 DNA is TGTGCCACCAGCAGAGGGCCTACAGGGAACTATGGCTACACCTTC.

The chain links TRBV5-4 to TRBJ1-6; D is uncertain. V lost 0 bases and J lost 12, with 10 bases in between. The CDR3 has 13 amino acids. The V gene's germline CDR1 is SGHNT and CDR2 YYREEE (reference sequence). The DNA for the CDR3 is TGTGCCAGCAGCTTGGGACCTAACTTACCCCTCCACTTT. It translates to CASSLGPNLPLHF.

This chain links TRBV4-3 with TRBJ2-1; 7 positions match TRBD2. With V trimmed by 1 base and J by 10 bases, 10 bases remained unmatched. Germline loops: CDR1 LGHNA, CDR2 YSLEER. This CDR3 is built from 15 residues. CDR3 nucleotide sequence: TGCGCCAGCAGCCAAGCGCGGGGGAGGGGAGGAGAGCAGTTCTTC. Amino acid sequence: CASSQARGRGGEQFF.

CDR3 residues: CASSPGPGSTQYF. The CDR3 nucleotides are TGTGCCAGTAGTCCAGGACCCGGTAGTACGCAGTATTTT. This sequence joins TRBV19 and TRBJ2-3; no clear D gene. CDR3 size: 13 residues. The ends were cut back, 5 bases at V and 8 bases at J, with 14 bases in the middle. From germline, CDR1 is LNHDA and CDR2 SQIVND (reference sequence). Combining the CDR3 with reference TRBV19 and TRBJ2-3 gives the whole variable domain DGGITQSPKYLFRKEGQNVTLSCEQNLNHDAMYWYRQDPGQGLRLIYYSQIVNDFQKGDIAEGYSVSREKKESFPLTVTSAQKNPTAFYLCASSPGPGSTQYFGPGTRLTVL.

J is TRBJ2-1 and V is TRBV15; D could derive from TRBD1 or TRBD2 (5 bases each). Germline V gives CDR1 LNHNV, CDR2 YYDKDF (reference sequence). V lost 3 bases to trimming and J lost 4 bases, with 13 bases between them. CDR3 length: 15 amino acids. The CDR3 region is CATSRRDDLYNEQFF. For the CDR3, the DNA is TGTGCCACCAGCAGGAGGGACGACCTGTACAATGAGCAGTTCTTC.

CDR3 DNA sequence: TGTGCCAGCAGCTTAGTCAGTAGCTACGAGCAGTACTTC. Translating it yields CASSLVSSYEQYF. The chain carries TRBV7-2 and TRBJ2-7; D is undetermined. This CDR3 has 13 amino acids. Trimming shortened V by 1 base and J by 3 bases, and 7 bases separated the two germline ends. Germline assignment: CDR1 SGHTA and CDR2 FQGNSA.

In nucleotides, the CDR3 is TGTGCCAGCTCACCACCCGGGGGGCTGCGCACAGATACGCAGTATTTT. Its protein is CASSPPGGLRTDTQYF. This chain connects TRBV18 to TRBJ2-3, with D perhaps matching TRBD2 (7 bases). Trimming stripped 0 bases from V and 1 base from J, with 11 bases between. The CDR3 contains 16 residues. Germline assignment: CDR1 KGHSH and CDR2 LQKENI.